This T cell receptor (beta chain) was obtained from a study of T cell responses to AZD1222 COVID-19 vaccine. Study results and limitations: Baseline seropositivity characterized only six AZD1222 recipients. Donors were largely white British and mainly female; clonal diversity was possibly underestimated. It was only after the peak T cell response that any repertoires were sampled. Vaccine-related CD4 TCRs covered spike, predominating at 160-218 and 743-854.

Only in-frame clones appear in the TCRdb table, and some are missing; sequencing was by immunoSEQ multiplex PCR. Of nearly 110,000 clones listed, roughly nine tenths are singletons. A remark on this clone: Its antigen is as yet unknown.

The CDR3 contains 18 residues. V was shortened by 5 bases and J by 0 bases, with 23 bases between the two germline ends. CDR1 LGHNA and CDR2 YNFKEQ come from the germline V gene. J is TRBJ2-7 and V is TRBV4-2, with TRBD2 as a possible D gene (6 bases). This TCR derives from an adult who received the AZD1222 COVID-19 vaccine. This specimen was peripheral blood, taken 28 days after the second AZD1222 dose. The CDR3: CASSIREGRGLLSYEQYF. As DNA, the CDR3 is TGTGCCAGCAGCATACGAGAAGGGCGGGGTCTACTCTCCTACGAGCAGTACTTC.